The present entry profiles one T cell receptor beta chain with its context. The antigen remains undetermined. This entry belongs to a study of Ad26.COV2.S vaccination and SARS-CoV-2 variants. Noted treatment: roughly 20 received Ad26.COV2.S at low or high dose, single or two shots; 5 received placebo; per-sample allocation not given. Vaccine and placebo recipients were sampled on day 63 after the first injection. J gave up 10 bases and V 5 bases, and 10 bases lay outside the gene matches. CDR3 length: 13 residues. CDR1 is SGHAT and CDR2 is FQNNGV in the germline V gene. TCRdb's table, derived via immunoSEQ multiplex PCR, lists solely in-frame clones and lacks some. The top ten clones hold around 1.8% of a sample with a few hundred thousand clones, approximately 90% of them seen once. Study results and caveats: Possibly, TCR breadth and depth analyses underestimated total T cell responses.

This TCR was sampled from a person between 18 and 60 years old who received the Ad26.COV2.S COVID-19 vaccine or a placebo. The starting material was peripheral blood, obtained in a trial of Ad26.COV2.S vaccine versus placebo. This sequence joins TRBV11-2 and TRBJ1-2, with 7 nucleotides matching TRBD1. In nucleotides, the CDR3 is TGTGCCAGCAGCCCCAGGGACAGTTGGATCTACACCTTC. Translating gives CASSPRDSWIYTF.